This TCR beta chain is from a study of T cells after yellow fever vaccination. Looking at the study overall: Those fractions that held only low numbers of cells were prepared using the SMART-Seq v4 Ultra Low Input RNA kit.

This clonotype was detected only a few times. MiXCR, applied by TCRdb to the 5' RACE reads, yields one record per CDR3 protein. The sample lists nearly 550,000 distinct CDR3 sequences; less than 20% were seen once. CDR3 size: 14 residues. Germline V gene data show CDR1 as SQVTM and CDR2 as ANQGSEA. The ends were cut back, 4 bases at V and 0 bases at J, with 10 bases in the middle. V gene TRBV29-1 combines with J gene TRBJ2-1; D may correspond to TRBD1 or TRBD2 (6 bases each). This TCR derives from a man aged 25-40 years who received the YFV17D yellow fever vaccine. Sequencing was performed on PBMCs, taken 15 days after the yellow fever booster vaccination. CDR3 protein: CSVGGAISYNEQFF. The CDR3 DNA follows: TGCAGCGTTGGGGGGGCTATCTCCTACAATGAGCAGTTCTTC.